This passage covers 23 T cell receptor beta chains from one sample sequenced in a study of cytomegalovirus exposure and HLA in healthy donors. The PCR employed 60 Vbeta primers together with 13 Jbeta primers. The data were produced by immunoSEQ multiplex PCR, yet TCRdb's version contains in-frame clones alone and is incomplete. The sample yields some 87,000 clones, around two thirds seen once. The sequencing input was PBMCs. These receptors were taken from a woman aged 25 to 39 in good health and CMV-seropositive.

This rearrangement joins TRBV28 to TRBJ1-2; D not resolved. From germline, CDR1 is MDHEN and CDR2 SYDVKM. With 7 bases removed from V and 4 bases from J, the gap between germline ends came to 16 bases. CDR3 length: 14 amino acids. CDR3 protein: CASIRGGQTYGYTF. CDR3 coding DNA: TGTGCCAGCATTCGGGGAGGGCAAACCTATGGCTACACCTTC.

The chain is built from TRBV19 and TRBJ1-2; TRBD1 agrees at 11 bases. Trimming took 6 bases from V and 6 from J; bases not matched to a gene: 12. The germline CDR1 and CDR2 sequences are LNHDA and SQIVND (reference sequence). The CDR3 has 16 amino acids. CDR3 bases: TGTGCCAGTAGCGACGGACAGGGGGCTCTAAAGAATGGCTACACCTTC. This codes for CASSDGQGALKNGYTF.

In the case of this clone: One end of the junction does not line up with germline, which may come from a read error. The rearrangement joins TRBV5-6 to TRBJ1-2, with 10 bases lining up with TRBD1. The germline V gene encodes CDR1 SGHDT and CDR2 YYEEEE. This CDR3 spans 14 amino acids. In DNA, the CDR3 is TGTGCCAGCAGAGGACAGGGGGTTTCCTATGGCTACCCCTTC. This encodes CASRGQGVSYGYPF.

The rearrangement joins TRBV11-3 to TRBJ2-4; 8 bases align to TRBD1. CDR1 is SGHNT and CDR2 is YENEEA in the germline V gene. The CDR3 is made up of 14 amino acids. The J segment lost 9 bases and the V segment lost 3 bases, leaving 7 bases of the junction unmatched. The CDR3 loop is CASSFGTTGGIQYF. The CDR3 bases are TGTGCCAGCAGCTTCGGGACCACAGGGGGCATTCAGTACTTC.

The chain links TRBV10-3 to TRBJ1-6; 8 positions match TRBD1. This CDR3 region has 13 residues. Germline V lookup: CDR1 ENHRY, CDR2 SYGVKD. V dropped 6 bases and J dropped 8; count of bases not matched to a gene: 3. CDR3 coding DNA: TGTGCCATCAGGGACAGGGAGTATTCACCCCTCCACTTT. Protein sequence: CAIRDREYSPLHF.

The chain employs TRBV15 and TRBJ1-5; D gene unclear. The V end lost 10 bases, the J end lost 1 base, and 17 bases lay between the germline ends. This CDR3 spans 15 amino acids. Germline loops: CDR1 LNHNV, CDR2 YYDKDF (reference sequence). CDR3 in DNA: TGTGCCATCAACAGAATACTCTTGAGCAATCAGCCCCAGCATTTT. It codes for CAINRILLSNQPQHF.

The CDR3 loop is CAISEGGSYQPQHF. The CDR3 DNA reads TGTGCCATCAGTGAAGGCGGCAGCTATCAGCCCCAGCATTTT. The V call is TRBV10-3, the J call TRBJ1-5; D gene ambiguous. Trimming removed 3 bases at V and 5 bases at J, with 11 bases between. Germline CDR1 reads ENHRY; CDR2 reads SYGVKD. CDR3 length: 14 amino acids.

Concerning this clone itself: The germline gene is not matched at one end of the junction; a read error may be the cause. Additional DNA sequences in this sample encode the identical CDR3. The J gene is TRBJ1-5, the V gene TRBV2; no definite D call. CDR3 length equals 15 residues. Germline V lookup: CDR1 SNHLY, CDR2 FYNNEI. CDR3 DNA: TGTGCCAGCAGTGGACGGGAAACGTTTGCTCAGCCCCAGCACTTT. Translation gives CASSGRETFAQPQHF.

The chain recombines TRBV6-5 with TRBJ2-3; 11 bases agree with TRBD2. The CDR3 runs 15 residues. From germline, CDR1 is MNHEY and CDR2 SVGAGI. V shed 5 bases and J 6 bases; nucleotides not matched to a gene: 7. The CDR3 DNA reads TGTGCCAGCAGTCAAAAGGGGACTAGCGGTGATACGCAGTATTTT. This translates into CASSQKGTSGDTQYF.

This sequence joins TRBV7-2 and TRBJ2-2; TRBD2 matches at 8 bases. Germline V lookup: CDR1 SGHTA, CDR2 FQGNSA. With V trimmed by 2 bases and J by 4 bases, 0 bases remained unmatched. There are 14 residues in the CDR3. The CDR3 DNA reads TGTGCCAGCAGCTTACGGGGGGGCACCGGGGAGCTGTTTTTT. This encodes CASSLRGGTGELFF.

The J gene is TRBJ1-6, the V gene TRBV7-3; 8 bases agree with TRBD1. V trimming: 2 bases; J trimming: 12 bases; junction bases outside the gene matches: 12. This CDR3 has 16 amino acids. Germline lookup yields CDR1 SGHTA and CDR2 FQGTGA. The CDR3 protein is CASSLQGALMAGPLHF. Here the CDR3 DNA reads TGTGCCAGCAGCTTACAGGGGGCGTTAATGGCTGGACCCCTCCACTTT.

The chain links TRBV7-3 to TRBJ1-2; 8 bases map to TRBD1. Germline V lookup: CDR1 SGHTA, CDR2 FQGTGA. V gave up 0 bases and J gave up 7 bases; unmatched junction bases: 13. This CDR3 contains 17 residues. The CDR3 DNA is TGTGCCAGCAGCTTAACGAACGATATGTCACAGGGGGGTGGCTACACCTTC. The encoded protein is CASSLTNDMSQGGGYTF. The variable domain in full, with the rest retrieved from reference TRBV7-3 and TRBJ1-2, is GAGVSQTPSNKVTEKGKYVELRCDPISGHTALYWYRQSLGQGPEFLIYFQGTGAADDSGLPNDRFFAVRPEGSVSTLKIQRTERGDSAVYLCASSLTNDMSQGGGYTFGSGTRLTVV.

This clone came up a few times. The chain carries TRBV27 and TRBJ1-1; no definite D call. The CDR3 has 13 amino acids. Per germline, CDR1 MNHEY and CDR2 SMNVEV (reference sequence). The germline V and J ends were trimmed by 6 bases and 3 bases, with 11 bases remaining between them. The CDR3 DNA sequence: TGTGCCAGCAGCTATAAGGAGGACACTGAAGCTTTCTTT. Amino acid sequence: CASSYKEDTEAFF.

This chain connects TRBV27 to TRBJ2-5; 7 positions agree with TRBD1. CDR3 length equals 13 residues. Germline CDR1 reads MNHEY; CDR2 reads SMNVEV (reference sequence). V was clipped by 3 bases and J by 13 bases; unmatched bases: 11. CDR3 nucleotide sequence: TGTGCCAGCAGTTTCGGACAGGCCCCAAGTCTGTACTTC. Protein sequence: CASSFGQAPSLYF.

The V and J genes are TRBV11-1 and TRBJ2-2; TRBD2 agrees at 9 bases. The junction had 7 bases not matched to a gene; V was cut back by 6 bases and J by 5 bases. The CDR3 has 15 amino acids. Germline CDR1 and CDR2: SGHAT and FQDESV (reference sequence). The CDR3, as DNA: TGTGCCAGCAGGGTAGCGGGGGTCCAAACCGGGGAGCTGTTTTTT. Residues: CASRVAGVQTGELFF.

This clone appeared a few times. One junction end disagrees with the germline gene, perhaps due to a read error. The chain uses TRBV7-9 and TRBJ2-7, with 11 bases aligning to TRBD2. The CDR3 loop spans 16 amino acids. In germline, CDR1 is SEHNR, CDR2 FQNEAQ (reference sequence). In DNA form, the CDR3 reads TGTTCCAGCAGCTCGTCTAGCGGGGGGCGATCCTACGAGCAGTACTTC. It encodes CSSSSSSGGRSYEQYF.

This clone turned up a few times. CDR3 bases: TGTGCCAGCAGTGAAGTCCCGGCGTCGGGAGGCTACACCTTC. It is translated as CASSEVPASGGYTF. The rearrangement links TRBV2 to TRBJ1-2; D gene unclear. This CDR3 is built from 14 residues. V dropped 1 base and J dropped 8 bases, with 14 bases sitting between them. CDR1 is SNHLY, CDR2 FYNNEI, per germline.

V is TRBV7-9 and J is TRBJ2-7; weak D call: TRBD2 (7 bases). The V gene lost 4 bases and the J gene lost 3 bases, with 13 bases spanning the gap. The CDR3 is 14 residues long. Germline V gene data show CDR1 as SEHNR and CDR2 as FQNEAQ (reference sequence). Written as DNA, the CDR3 is TGTGCCAGCAGCTCTAGGGGGGGAGGCTACGAGCAGTACTTC. Translated: CASSSRGGGYEQYF.

This clone was counted only a few times. CDR3: CASSVLPGNNSPLHF. For the CDR3, the DNA is TGTGCCAGCAGTGTTCTTCCAGGGAACAATTCACCCCTCCACTTT. The chain joins TRBV6-6 to TRBJ1-6; tentative D call: TRBD1 (5 bases). This CDR3 region has 15 residues. The germline gives CDR1 MNHNY, CDR2 SVGAGI (reference sequence). Trimming took off 5 bases at V and 7 bases at J, with 15 bases between the two ends.

This clone came up a few times. V is TRBV19 and J is TRBJ2-7; 7 nucleotides line up with TRBD2. The CDR3 has 14 amino acids. V shed 5 bases, J shed 1 base, and the junction held 5 bases outside the gene matches. CDR1 is LNHDA and CDR2 is SQIVND in the germline V gene (reference sequence). The CDR3 here is CASSLTGGSYEQYF. Written as DNA, the CDR3 is TGTGCCAGTAGTCTGACGGGGGGATCCTACGAGCAGTACTTC.

The rearrangement links TRBV29-1 to TRBJ2-3; 7 nucleotides line up with TRBD2. CDR3 length: 14 residues. From germline, CDR1 is SQVTM and CDR2 ANQGSEA. V was clipped by 4 bases and J by 2 bases; unmatched bases: 6. Written as DNA, the CDR3 is TGCAGCGTTGCCGCGGGACTAAACACAGATACGCAGTATTTT. The encoded protein is CSVAAGLNTDTQYF.

In this sample, this clone turned up a few times. The V call is TRBV27, the J call TRBJ1-2; 8 bases fit TRBD1. Germline V lookup: CDR1 MNHEY, CDR2 SMNVEV (reference sequence). The V and J ends lost 0 bases and 7 bases, in that order; junction bases with no gene match: 7. The CDR3 length is 15 residues. The CDR3 coding sequence is TGTGCCAGCAGTTTATCATCAGGGGGCGTAACTGGCTACACCTTC. Translation: CASSLSSGGVTGYTF.

The chain is built from TRBV9 and TRBJ1-5, with no clear D. Trimming pared 0 bases from V and 4 bases from J, leaving 11 bases between. The germline V gene has CDR1 SGDLS and CDR2 YYNGEE. CDR3 length equals 15 residues. In nucleotides, the CDR3 is TGTGCCAGCAGCGTAGGCGGTTTAATTAATCAGCCCCAGCATTTT. Its protein is CASSVGGLINQPQHF. The whole variable domain, remainder taken from reference TRBV9 and TRBJ1-5, is DSGVTQTPKHLITATGQRVTLRCSPRSGDLSVYWYQQSLDQGLQFLIQYYNGEERAKGNILERFSAQQFPDLHSELNLSSLELGDSALYFCASSVGGLINQPQHFGDGTRLSIL.